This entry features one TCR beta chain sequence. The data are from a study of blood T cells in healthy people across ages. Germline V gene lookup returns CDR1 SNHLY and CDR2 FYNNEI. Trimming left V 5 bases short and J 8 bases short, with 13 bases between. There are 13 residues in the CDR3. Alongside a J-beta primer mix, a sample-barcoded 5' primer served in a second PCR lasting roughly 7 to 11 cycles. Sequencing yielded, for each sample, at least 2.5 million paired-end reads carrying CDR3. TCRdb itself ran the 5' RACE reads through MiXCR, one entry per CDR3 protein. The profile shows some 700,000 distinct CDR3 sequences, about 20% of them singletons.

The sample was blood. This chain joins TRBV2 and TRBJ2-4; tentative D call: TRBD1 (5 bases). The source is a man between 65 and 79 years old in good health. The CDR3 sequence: CASSFRVEDIQYF. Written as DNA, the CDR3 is TGTGCCAGCAGTTTCAGGGTAGAGGACATTCAGTACTTC.